This paragraph reports one T cell receptor beta chain. The J segment lost 2 bases and the V segment lost 4 bases, leaving 8 bases of the junction unmatched. The germline V gene encodes CDR1 SGHDT and CDR2 YYEEEE. This CDR3 is built from 15 residues. Participant ages covered roughly 18 to 89 years across around 22 US areas. In Cohort 3, a recovered donor had either two negative PCRs, clearance, or symptom resolution. This sample stems from a study of blood T cell repertoires in COVID-19. Study at large: Donors in the United States, Italy and Spain gave samples during acute or convalescent COVID-19.

Profiling relied on immunoSEQ multiplex PCR, and the TCRdb table lists in-frame clones only, not all of them. Seen here are about 310,000 clones, roughly 87% observed once, and the top ten hold around 9.3%. Material for sequencing was PBMCs or T cells enriched from blood (not recorded which). The clonotype comes from a woman aged 18-29 years who had recovered from COVID-19. V usage is TRBV5-6 and J usage is TRBJ2-5; 7 bases match TRBD1. The CDR3 nucleotides read TGTGCCAGCAGCCTACAGGGGTTTCGGCAAGAGACCCAGTACTTC. Translation gives CASSLQGFRQETQYF.